These 10 T cell receptor beta chains originate from one sample sequenced in a study of T cell repertoires and HLA-DP antigens. Which antigens these TCRs recognize remains unknown. TCRdb's table, derived via immunoSEQ multiplex PCR, lists solely in-frame clones and lacks some. The profile shows 90,000 to 130,000 clones, more than 85% of them singletons. The source material was CD4+ T cells from PBMCs. The origin of the receptors is a woman between 18 and 30 years old in good health and CMV-seronegative.

The gene calls are TRBV19 and TRBJ2-7; TRBD1 agrees at 9 bases. V shed 5 bases, J shed 3 bases, and the junction held 5 bases outside the gene matches. The germline V gene has CDR1 LNHDA and CDR2 SQIVND (reference sequence). The CDR3 covers 14 residues. DNA of the CDR3: TGTGCCAGTAGTGCAGAGGGACAGGGCTACGAGCAGTACGTC. It encodes CASSAEGQGYEQYV.

This clone was detected once. The rearrangement uses TRBV6-5 and TRBJ1-2; the D is unclear. The CDR3 runs to 15 residues. The germline gives CDR1 MNHEY, CDR2 SVGAGI. V shed 5 bases and J shed 3 bases, with 16 bases lying between them. The CDR3 loop is CASSPTDHGDYGYTF. The DNA of the CDR3 is TGTGCCAGCAGTCCGACGGACCACGGAGACTATGGCTACACCTTC.

The chain employs TRBV5-6 and TRBJ1-2; TRBD1 aligns across 12 bases. The CDR3 runs to 17 residues. Trimming removed 4 bases from V and 5 bases from J; junction bases left unmatched: 12. CDR1 and CDR2 from the germline V gene are SGHDT and YYEEEE. DNA of the CDR3: TGTGCCAGCAGCCCCGGGACAGGGGGCGCAAGGATGTATGGCTACACCTTC. Its translation: CASSPGTGGARMYGYTF. Supplemented by reference TRBV5-6 and TRBJ1-2, the full variable domain reads DAGVTQSPTHLIKTRGQQVTLRCSPKSGHDTVSWYQQALGQGPQFIFQYYEEEERQRGNFPDRFSGHQFPNYSSELNVNALLLGDSALYLCASSPGTGGARMYGYTFGSGTRLTVV.

The chain joins TRBV7-2 to TRBJ2-7, with a possible D match to TRBD1 (5 bases). Germline V CDR1 and CDR2: SGHTA, FQGNSA. CDR3 length: 13 amino acids. Trimming left V 1 base short and J 2 bases short, with 6 bases between. The CDR3 DNA reads as TGTGCCAGCAGCTTAGACAGGACCTACGAGCAGTACGTC. This sequence encodes CASSLDRTYEQYV.

V is TRBV5-1 and J is TRBJ2-3; 11 bases map to TRBD1. CDR1 is SGHRS, CDR2 YFSETQ, per germline. With 3 bases clipped from V and 8 bases from J, the junction kept 23 bases outside the gene matches. There are 20 residues in the CDR3. The CDR3 protein is CASSSPGTGGTLGARVTQYF. The CDR3, as DNA: TGCGCCAGCAGCTCCCCCGGGACAGGGGGAACCCTAGGGGCTCGGGTTACGCAGTATTTT.

The chain carries TRBV5-1 and TRBJ1-2; 7 nucleotides line up with TRBD1. The J segment lost 5 bases and the V segment lost 2 bases, leaving 9 bases of the junction unmatched. Germline values: CDR1 SGHRS, CDR2 YFSETQ. The CDR3 length is 15 residues. CDR3 region: CASSLSDRAAYGYTF. CDR3 in DNA: TGCGCCAGCAGCTTATCAGACAGGGCCGCGTATGGCTACACCTTC. Filled out from reference TRBV5-1 and TRBJ1-2, the complete variable domain reads KAGVTQTPRYLIKTRGQQVTLSCSPISGHRSVSWYQQTPGQGLQFLFEYFSETQRNKGNFPGRFSGRQFSNSRSEMNVSTLELGDSALYLCASSLSDRAAYGYTFGSGTRLTVV.

The V call is TRBV29-1, the J call TRBJ2-3; D may be TRBD1 (5 bases). CDR3 length: 12 residues. Germline CDR1 SQVTM, CDR2 ANQGSEA. With 6 bases removed from V and 3 bases from J, the gap between germline ends came to 10 bases. As DNA, the CDR3 is TGCAGCGTCATTCAGGGAACAGATACGCAGTATTTT. This translates into CSVIQGTDTQYF.

J is TRBJ2-3 and V is TRBV7-3; D gene unclear. V lost 1 base and J lost 3, with 11 bases in between. The length of the CDR3 is 15 residues. Germline CDR1 is SGHTA and CDR2 is FQGTGA. The CDR3 nucleotides are TGTGCCAGCAGCTTAAAGGGTAGGATGACAGATACGCAGTATTTT. Translation: CASSLKGRMTDTQYF.

The V and J genes are TRBV5-1 and TRBJ2-1; 8 positions agree with TRBD2. The CDR3 runs to 15 residues. CDR1 is SGHRS, CDR2 YFSETQ, per germline. V trimming: 2 bases; J trimming: 4 bases; junction bases outside the gene matches: 5. CDR3 sequence (DNA): TGCGCCAGCAGCTTATCTCAGCGGGGGTACAATGAGCAGTTCTTC. Translating it yields CASSLSQRGYNEQFF. Variable domain in full (rest from reference TRBV5-1 and TRBJ2-1): KAGVTQTPRYLIKTRGQQVTLSCSPISGHRSVSWYQQTPGQGLQFLFEYFSETQRNKGNFPGRFSGRQFSNSRSEMNVSTLELGDSALYLCASSLSQRGYNEQFFGPGTRLTVL.

V is TRBV5-1 and J is TRBJ1-3, with 7 bases aligning to TRBD1. CDR1 and CDR2 (germline): SGHRS, YFSETQ. The CDR3 has 16 amino acids. V shed 4 bases and J 1 base; nucleotides not matched to a gene: 8. The CDR3 loop is CASSATTGASGNTIYF. CDR3 DNA: TGCGCCAGCAGCGCGACTACAGGGGCGTCTGGAAACACCATATATTTT.